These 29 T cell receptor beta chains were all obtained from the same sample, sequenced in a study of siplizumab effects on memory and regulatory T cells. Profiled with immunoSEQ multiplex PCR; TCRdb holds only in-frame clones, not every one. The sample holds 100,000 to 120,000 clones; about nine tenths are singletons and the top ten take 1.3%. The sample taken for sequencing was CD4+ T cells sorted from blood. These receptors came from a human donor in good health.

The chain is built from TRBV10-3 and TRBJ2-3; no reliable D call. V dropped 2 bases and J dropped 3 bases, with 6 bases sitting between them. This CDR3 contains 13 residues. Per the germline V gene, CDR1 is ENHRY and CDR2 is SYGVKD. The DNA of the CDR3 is TGTGCCATCAGTGAGGCTGTGACAGATACGCAGTATTTT. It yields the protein CAISEAVTDTQYF.

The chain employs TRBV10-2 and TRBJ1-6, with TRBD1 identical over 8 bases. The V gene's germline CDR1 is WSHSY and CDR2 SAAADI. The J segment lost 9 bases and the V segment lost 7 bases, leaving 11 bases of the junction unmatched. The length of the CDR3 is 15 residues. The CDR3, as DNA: TGCGCCAGCAAGATACAGGGGGGCACGAGTTCACCCCTCCACTTT. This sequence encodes CASKIQGGTSSPLHF.

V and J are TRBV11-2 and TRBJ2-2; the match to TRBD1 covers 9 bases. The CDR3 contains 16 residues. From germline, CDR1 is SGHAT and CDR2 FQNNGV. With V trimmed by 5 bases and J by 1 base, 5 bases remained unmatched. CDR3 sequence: CASSRAGQGNTGELFF. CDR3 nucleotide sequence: TGTGCCAGCAGCCGTGCGGGACAGGGGAACACCGGGGAGCTGTTTTTT.

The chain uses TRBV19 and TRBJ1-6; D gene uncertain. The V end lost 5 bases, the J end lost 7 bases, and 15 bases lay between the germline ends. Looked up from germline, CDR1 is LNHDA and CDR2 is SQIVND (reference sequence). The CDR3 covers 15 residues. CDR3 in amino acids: CASSPRIGGNSPLHF. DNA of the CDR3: TGTGCCAGTAGTCCCAGGATTGGAGGGAATTCACCCCTCCACTTT.

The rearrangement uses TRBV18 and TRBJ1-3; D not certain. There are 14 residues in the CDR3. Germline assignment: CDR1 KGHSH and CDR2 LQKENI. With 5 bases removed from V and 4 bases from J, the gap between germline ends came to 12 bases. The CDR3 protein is CASSTYGEGNTIYF. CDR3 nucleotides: TGTGCCAGCTCAACGTACGGGGAAGGAAACACCATATATTTT.

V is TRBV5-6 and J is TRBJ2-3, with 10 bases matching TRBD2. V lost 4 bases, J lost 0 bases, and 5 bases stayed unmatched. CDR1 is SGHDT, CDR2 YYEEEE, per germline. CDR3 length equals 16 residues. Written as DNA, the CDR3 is TGTGCCAGCAGCCACCGGACTAGCGGAAGCACAGATACGCAGTATTTT. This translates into CASSHRTSGSTDTQYF. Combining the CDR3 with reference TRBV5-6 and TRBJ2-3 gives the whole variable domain DAGVTQSPTHLIKTRGQQVTLRCSPKSGHDTVSWYQQALGQGPQFIFQYYEEEERQRGNFPDRFSGHQFPNYSSELNVNALLLGDSALYLCASSHRTSGSTDTQYFGPGTRLTVL.

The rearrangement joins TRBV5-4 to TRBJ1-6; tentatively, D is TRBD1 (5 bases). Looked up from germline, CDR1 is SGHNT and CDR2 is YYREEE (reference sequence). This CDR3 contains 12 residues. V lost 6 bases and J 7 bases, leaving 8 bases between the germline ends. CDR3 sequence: CASTRGNSPLHF. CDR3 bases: TGTGCCAGCACCCGGGGGAATTCACCCCTCCACTTT.

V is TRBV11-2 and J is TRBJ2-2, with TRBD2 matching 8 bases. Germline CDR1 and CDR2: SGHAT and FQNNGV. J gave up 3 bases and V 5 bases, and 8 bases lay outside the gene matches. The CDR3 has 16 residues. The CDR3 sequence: CASSKEGTSYTGELFF. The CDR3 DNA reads TGTGCCAGCAGCAAGGAGGGGACTAGTTACACCGGGGAGCTGTTTTTT.

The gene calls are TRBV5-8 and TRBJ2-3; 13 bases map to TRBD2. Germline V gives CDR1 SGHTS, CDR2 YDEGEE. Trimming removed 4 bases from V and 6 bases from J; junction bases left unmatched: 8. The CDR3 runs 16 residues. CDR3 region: CASSTWTSGGRDTQYF. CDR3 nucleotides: TGTGCCAGCAGCACCTGGACTAGCGGGGGAAGGGATACGCAGTATTTT.

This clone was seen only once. The CDR3 DNA sequence: TGTGCCAGTACCCGATTGGGGGCGAACACTGAAGCTTTCTTT. It specifies CASTRLGANTEAFF. V is TRBV19 and J is TRBJ1-1; a weak D match, TRBD1 (6 bases). Per the germline V gene, CDR1 is LNHDA and CDR2 is SQIVND (reference sequence). Trimming removed 7 bases at V and 1 base at J, with 13 bases between. This CDR3 region has 14 residues.

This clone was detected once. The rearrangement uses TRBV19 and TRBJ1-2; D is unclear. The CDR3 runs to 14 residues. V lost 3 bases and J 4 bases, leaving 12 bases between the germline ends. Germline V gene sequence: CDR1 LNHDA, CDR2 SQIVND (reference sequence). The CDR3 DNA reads TGTGCCAGTAGTATTCCCGGAGGGAGCTATGGCTACACCTTC. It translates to CASSIPGGSYGYTF. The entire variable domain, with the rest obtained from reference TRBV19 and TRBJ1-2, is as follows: DGGITQSPKYLFRKEGQNVTLSCEQNLNHDAMYWYRQDPGQGLRLIYYSQIVNDFQKGDIAEGYSVSREKKESFPLTVTSAQKNPTAFYLCASSIPGGSYGYTFGSGTRLTVV.

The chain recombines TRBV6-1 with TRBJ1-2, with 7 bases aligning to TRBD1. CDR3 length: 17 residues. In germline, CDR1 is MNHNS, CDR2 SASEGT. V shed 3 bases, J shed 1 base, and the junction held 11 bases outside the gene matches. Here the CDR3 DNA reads TGTGCCAGCAGTGATTCACAGGGGCCGACTTTTAACTATGGCTACACCTTC. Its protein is CASSDSQGPTFNYGYTF.

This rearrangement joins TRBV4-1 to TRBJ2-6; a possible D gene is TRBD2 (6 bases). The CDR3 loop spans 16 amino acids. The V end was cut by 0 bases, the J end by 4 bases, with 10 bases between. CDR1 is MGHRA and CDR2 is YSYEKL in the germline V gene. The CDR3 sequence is CASSQEWGVGANVLTF. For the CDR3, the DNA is TGCGCCAGCAGCCAAGAATGGGGGGTAGGGGCCAACGTCCTGACTTTC.

The CDR3 here is CASSLTDYTEAFF. The CDR3 nucleotides are TGTGCCAGCAGCTTGACGGATTACACTGAAGCTTTCTTT. The chain links TRBV11-2 to TRBJ1-1; no clear D gene. This CDR3 contains 13 residues. V lost 3 bases and J 3 bases, leaving 8 bases between the germline ends. CDR1 is SGHAT and CDR2 is FQNNGV in the germline V gene.

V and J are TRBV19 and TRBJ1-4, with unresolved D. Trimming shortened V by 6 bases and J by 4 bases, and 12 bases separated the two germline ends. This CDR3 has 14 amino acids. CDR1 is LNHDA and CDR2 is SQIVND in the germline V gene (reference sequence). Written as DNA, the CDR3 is TGTGCCAGTAGACCAGAGGCGTATAATGAAAAACTGTTTTTT. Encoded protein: CASRPEAYNEKLFF. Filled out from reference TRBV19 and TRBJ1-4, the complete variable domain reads DGGITQSPKYLFRKEGQNVTLSCEQNLNHDAMYWYRQDPGQGLRLIYYSQIVNDFQKGDIAEGYSVSREKKESFPLTVTSAQKNPTAFYLCASRPEAYNEKLFFGSGTQLSVL.

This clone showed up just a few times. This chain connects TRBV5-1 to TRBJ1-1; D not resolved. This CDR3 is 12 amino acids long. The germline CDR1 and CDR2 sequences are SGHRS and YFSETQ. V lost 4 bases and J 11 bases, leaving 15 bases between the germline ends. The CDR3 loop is CASSVEGNSAFF. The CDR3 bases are TGCGCCAGCAGCGTAGAAGGTAATTCGGCTTTCTTT.

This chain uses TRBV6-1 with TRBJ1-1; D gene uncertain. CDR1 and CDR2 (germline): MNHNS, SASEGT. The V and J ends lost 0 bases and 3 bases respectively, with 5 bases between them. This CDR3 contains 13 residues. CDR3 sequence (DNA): TGTGCCAGCAGTGAAGCTATCTACACTGAAGCTTTCTTT. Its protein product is CASSEAIYTEAFF.

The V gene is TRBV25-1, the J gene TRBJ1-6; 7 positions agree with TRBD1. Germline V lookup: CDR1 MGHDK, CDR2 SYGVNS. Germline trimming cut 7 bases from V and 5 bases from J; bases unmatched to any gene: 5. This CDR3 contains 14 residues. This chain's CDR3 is CASKLTGDNSPLHF. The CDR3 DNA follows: TGTGCCAGCAAGCTAACAGGGGATAATTCACCCCTCCACTTT.

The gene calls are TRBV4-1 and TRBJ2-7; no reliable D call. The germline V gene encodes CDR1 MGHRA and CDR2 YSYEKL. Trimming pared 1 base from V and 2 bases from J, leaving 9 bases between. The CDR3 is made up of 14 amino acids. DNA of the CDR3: TGCGCCAGCAGCCAAGTTACGGTCACCTACGAGCAGTACTTC. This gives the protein CASSQVTVTYEQYF.

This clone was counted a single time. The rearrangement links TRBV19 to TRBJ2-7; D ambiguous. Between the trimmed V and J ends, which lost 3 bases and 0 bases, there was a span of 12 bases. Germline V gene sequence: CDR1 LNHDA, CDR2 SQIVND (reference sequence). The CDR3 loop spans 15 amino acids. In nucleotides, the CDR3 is TGTGCCAGTAGTATGAACACCGGAAGCTCCTACGAGCAGTACTTC. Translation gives CASSMNTGSSYEQYF.

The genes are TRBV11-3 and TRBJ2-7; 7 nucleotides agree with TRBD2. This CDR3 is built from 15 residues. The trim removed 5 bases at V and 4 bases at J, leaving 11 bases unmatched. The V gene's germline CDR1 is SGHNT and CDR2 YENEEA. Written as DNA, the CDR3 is TGTGCCAGCAGCACAGGAGCGGGAATAGGGTACGAGCAGTACTTC. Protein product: CASSTGAGIGYEQYF. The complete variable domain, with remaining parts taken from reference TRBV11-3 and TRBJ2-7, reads EAGVVQSPRYKIIEKKQPVAFWCNPISGHNTLYWYLQNLGQGPELLIRYENEEAVDDSQLPKDRFSAERLKGVDSTLKIQPAELGDSAVYLCASSTGAGIGYEQYFGPGTRLTVT.

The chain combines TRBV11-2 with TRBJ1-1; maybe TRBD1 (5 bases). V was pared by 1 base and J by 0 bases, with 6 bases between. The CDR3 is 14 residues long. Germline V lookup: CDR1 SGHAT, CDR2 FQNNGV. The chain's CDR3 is CASSLVDMNTEAFF. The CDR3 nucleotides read TGTGCCAGCAGCTTAGTGGACATGAACACTGAAGCTTTCTTT. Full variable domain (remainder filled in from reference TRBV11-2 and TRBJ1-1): EAGVAQSPRYKIIEKRQSVAFWCNPISGHATLYWYQQILGQGPKLLIQFQNNGVVDDSQLPKDRFSAERLKGVDSTLKIQPAKLEDSAVYLCASSLVDMNTEAFFGQGTRLTVV.

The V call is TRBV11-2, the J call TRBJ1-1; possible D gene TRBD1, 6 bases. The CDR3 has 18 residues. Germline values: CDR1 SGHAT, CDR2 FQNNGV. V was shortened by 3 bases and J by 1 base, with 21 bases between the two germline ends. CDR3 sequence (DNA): TGTGCCAGCAGCTTGAACGATTGGGTTGAACAGGGGAACACTGAAGCTTTCTTT. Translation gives CASSLNDWVEQGNTEAFF.

DNA of the CDR3: TGTGCCATCAGGCCCTCGAGCGGGGTTTACAATGAGCAGTTCTTC. This sequence encodes CAIRPSSGVYNEQFF. V gene TRBV10-3 combines with J gene TRBJ2-1; TRBD2 aligns across 7 bases. Trimming cost V 6 bases and J 4 bases; bases outside gene matches: 9. This CDR3 has 15 amino acids. Germline CDR1 and CDR2: ENHRY and SYGVKD.

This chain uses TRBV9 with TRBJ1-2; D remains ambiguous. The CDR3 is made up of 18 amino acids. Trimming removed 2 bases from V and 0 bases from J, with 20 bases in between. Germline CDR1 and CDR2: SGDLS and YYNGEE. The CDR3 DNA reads TGTGCCAGCAGCGTTCCTTCACGCATTTCCAGCGCTAACTATGGCTACACCTTC. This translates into CASSVPSRISSANYGYTF.

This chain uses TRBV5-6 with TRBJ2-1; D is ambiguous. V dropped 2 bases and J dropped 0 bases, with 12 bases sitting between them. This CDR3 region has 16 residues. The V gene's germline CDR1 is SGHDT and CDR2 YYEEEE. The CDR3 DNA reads TGTGCCAGCAGCTTTATGCCTGGCCGCTCCTACAATGAGCAGTTCTTC. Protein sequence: CASSFMPGRSYNEQFF. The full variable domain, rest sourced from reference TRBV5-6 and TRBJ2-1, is DAGVTQSPTHLIKTRGQQVTLRCSPKSGHDTVSWYQQALGQGPQFIFQYYEEEERQRGNFPDRFSGHQFPNYSSELNVNALLLGDSALYLCASSFMPGRSYNEQFFGPGTRLTVL.

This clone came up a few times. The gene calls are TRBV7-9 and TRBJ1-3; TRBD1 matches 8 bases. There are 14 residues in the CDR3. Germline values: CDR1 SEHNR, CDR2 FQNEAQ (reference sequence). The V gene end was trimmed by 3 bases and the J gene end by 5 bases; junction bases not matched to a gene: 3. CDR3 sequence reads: CASSLTGERNTIYF. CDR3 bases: TGTGCCAGCAGCTTGACAGGGGAAAGAAACACCATATATTTT.

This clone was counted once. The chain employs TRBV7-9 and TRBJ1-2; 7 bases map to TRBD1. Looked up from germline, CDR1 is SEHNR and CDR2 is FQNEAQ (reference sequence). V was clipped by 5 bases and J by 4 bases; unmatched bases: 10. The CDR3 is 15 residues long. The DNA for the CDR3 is TGTGCCAGCAGCCCCCGGGACAGCAGTTCCTATGGCTACACCTTC. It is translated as CASSPRDSSSYGYTF.

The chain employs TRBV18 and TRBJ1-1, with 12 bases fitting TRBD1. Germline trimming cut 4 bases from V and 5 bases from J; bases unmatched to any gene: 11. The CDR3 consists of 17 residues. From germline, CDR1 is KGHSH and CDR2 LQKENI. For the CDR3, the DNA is TGTGCCAGCTCACTACCGAACGGGACAGGGGGCAGGACTGAAGCTTTCTTT. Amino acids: CASSLPNGTGGRTEAFF.